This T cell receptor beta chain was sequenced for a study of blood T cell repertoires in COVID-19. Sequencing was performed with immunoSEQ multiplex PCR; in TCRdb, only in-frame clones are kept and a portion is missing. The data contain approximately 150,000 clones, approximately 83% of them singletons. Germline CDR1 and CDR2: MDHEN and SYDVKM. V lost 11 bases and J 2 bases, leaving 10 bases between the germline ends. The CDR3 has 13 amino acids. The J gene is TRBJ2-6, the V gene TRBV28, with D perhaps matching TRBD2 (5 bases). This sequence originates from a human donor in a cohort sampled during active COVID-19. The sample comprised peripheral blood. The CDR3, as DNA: TGTGCCGCGAGGGTCCCTGGGGCCAACGTCCTGACTTTC. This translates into CAARVPGANVLTF.